This T cell receptor beta chain was retrieved from a study of cytotoxic CD8 clonotypes in ibrutinib-treated CLL. In the study overall: Researchers reported about 10 relapsed/refractory and some 14 treatment-naive patients, 17 of them IGHV unmutated.

Turning to this clone: Its antigen is as yet unknown.

Sequencing was designed to attain a depth spanning 1 in 200,000 to 1 in 1 million T cells. Assay: immunoSEQ multiplex PCR; the TCRdb copy retains only in-frame clones and omits some. Of almost 85,000 clones listed, about 86% are singletons. Points from the study as a whole: Higher circulating CD8+ T-cell counts strongly accompanied higher baseline clonality, above age-matched healthy donors. Sustained-remission patients were sampled at one set of times and progressing patients at different ones.

The material sequenced was PBMCs, taken before ibrutinib treatment. The sequence was obtained from a human donor with chronic lymphocytic leukemia.

The CDR3 region is CASSFLLRAGAGELFF. CDR3 bases: TGTGCCAGCAGTTTTCTACTCAGGGCGGGTGCCGGGGAGCTGTTTTTT. The chain uses TRBV27 and TRBJ2-2; D might be TRBD1 or TRBD2, each matching 5 bases. V was trimmed by 3 bases and J by 6 bases, leaving 17 bases between them. The CDR3 is 16 amino acids. Germline V gives CDR1 MNHEY, CDR2 SMNVEV (reference sequence).